This TCR beta chain was recovered during a study of blood T cell repertoires in COVID-19. The wider study: Researchers got acute and convalescent COVID-19 samples from the United States, Italy and Spain.

The CDR3 runs to 15 residues. V dropped 1 base and J dropped 5; count of bases not matched to a gene: 7. Germline lookup yields CDR1 SGHRS and CDR2 YFSETQ. Method: immunoSEQ multiplex PCR; TCRdb's copy keeps in-frame clones and lacks some. Seen here are 40,000 to 60,000 clones, 75% to 85% observed once, and the top ten hold 7.6%. The sequence was collected from a human donor in a cohort sampled during active COVID-19. The chain joins TRBV5-1 to TRBJ2-5; 8 nucleotides align to TRBD1. Sample: peripheral blood. CDR3 in amino acids: CASSLIPGGAETQYF. In nucleotides, the CDR3 is TGCGCCAGCAGCTTGATCCCAGGGGGCGCGGAGACCCAGTACTTC.